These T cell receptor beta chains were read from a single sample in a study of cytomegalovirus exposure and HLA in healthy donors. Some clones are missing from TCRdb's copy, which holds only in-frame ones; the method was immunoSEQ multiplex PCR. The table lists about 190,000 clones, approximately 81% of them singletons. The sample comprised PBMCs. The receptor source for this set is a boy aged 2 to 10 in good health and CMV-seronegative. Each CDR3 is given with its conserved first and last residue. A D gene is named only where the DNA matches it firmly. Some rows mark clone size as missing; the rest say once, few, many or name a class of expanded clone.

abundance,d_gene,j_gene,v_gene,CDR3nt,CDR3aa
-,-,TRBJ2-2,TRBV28,TGTGCCAGCAGCGCCCGAGGGACCGGGGAGCTGTTTTTT,CASSARGTGELFF
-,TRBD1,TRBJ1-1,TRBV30,TGTGCCTGGAGTCGCGGACAGGTGATGAACACTGAAGCTTTCTTT,CAWSRGQVMNTEAFF
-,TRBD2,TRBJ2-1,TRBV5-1,TGCGCCAGCAGGCCCGGACTAGCGGATGGTCATGAGCAGTTCTTC,CASRPGLADGHEQFF
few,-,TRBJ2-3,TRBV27,TGTGCCAGCAGTCTGACGGTGACTAGCACAGATACGCAGTATTTT,CASSLTVTSTDTQYF
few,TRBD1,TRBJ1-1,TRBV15,TGTGCCACCAGCGGGGACAGGGTGAAAACTGAAGCTTTCTTT,CATSGDRVKTEAFF
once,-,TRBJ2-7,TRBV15,TGTGCCACCAGCAGGGAGTCCTACTACGAGCAGTACTTC,CATSRESYYEQYF
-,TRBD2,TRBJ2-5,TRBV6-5,TGTGCCAGCAGTTACTTGGGGGGGGAAGAGACCCAGTACTTC,CASSYLGGEETQYF
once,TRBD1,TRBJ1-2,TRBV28,TGTGCCAGCAGTCCTCCGACAGGGGGAAACTATGGCTACACCTTC,CASSPPTGGNYGYTF
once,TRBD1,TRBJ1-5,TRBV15,TGTGCCACCAGCAGAGATTTCGCAGGGGGTCAGCCCCAGCATTTT,CATSRDFAGGQPQHF
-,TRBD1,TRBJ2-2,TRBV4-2,TGTGCCAGCTCTGTGACAGGGGGTGACACCGGGGAGCTGTTTTTT,CASSVTGGDTGELFF
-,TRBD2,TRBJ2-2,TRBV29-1,TGCAGCGTTAGTGGGAGGGCCACCGGGGAGCTGTTTTTT,CSVSGRATGELFF
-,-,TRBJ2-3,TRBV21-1,TGTGCCAGCAGCCCCGCGGGAGGTTGGGGACCGGATAGCACAGATACGCAGTATTTT,CASSPAGGWGPDSTDTQYF
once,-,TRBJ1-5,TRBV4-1,TGCGCCAGCAGCCAAGCTGGGGGCGGCAATCAGCCCCAGCATTTT,CASSQAGGGNQPQHF
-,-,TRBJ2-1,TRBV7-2,TGTGCCAGCAGCTTAGGTCACAGGCTCGTTTACAATGAGCAGTTCTTC,CASSLGHRLVYNEQFF
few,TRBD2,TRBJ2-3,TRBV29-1,TGCAGCGTTGTGAGCGGGAGAGAGACAGATACGCAGTATTTT,CSVVSGRETDTQYF
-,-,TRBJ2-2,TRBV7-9,TGTGCCAGCAGCGGCGGGACGGGGACCGGGGAGCTGTTTTTT,CASSGGTGTGELFF
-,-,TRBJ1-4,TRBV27,-,CASSSGRAGKLFF
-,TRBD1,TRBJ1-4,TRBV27,TGTGCCAGCAGTTCCACAGGGGGCACTAATGAAAAACTGTTTTTT,CASSSTGGTNEKLFF
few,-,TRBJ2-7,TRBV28,TGTGCCAGCAGTTCCACATGGGACACCCCCTACGAGCAGTACTTC,CASSSTWDTPYEQYF
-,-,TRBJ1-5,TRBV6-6,TGTGCCAGCAGTCGGTTTGTTAGCAATCAGCCCCAGCATTTT,CASSRFVSNQPQHF
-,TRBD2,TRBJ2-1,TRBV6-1,TGTGCCAGCAGTGCCCCTCGGCGGGGGACCTACAATGAGCAGTTCTTC,CASSAPRRGTYNEQFF
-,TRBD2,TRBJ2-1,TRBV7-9,TGTGCCAGCAGGGAGGGACTAGCGGCCCCCTACAATGAGCAGTTCTTC,CASREGLAAPYNEQFF
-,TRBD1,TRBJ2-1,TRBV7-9,TGTGCCAGCAGCTTGGGACAGGTCCATGAGCAGTTCTTC,CASSLGQVHEQFF
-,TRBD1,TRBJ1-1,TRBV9,TGTGCCAGCTCCCTGGACAGGGGAAACACTGAAGCTTTCTTT,CASSLDRGNTEAFF
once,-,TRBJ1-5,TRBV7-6,TGTGCCAGCAGCTTAGGTAGAAGCAATCAGCCCCAGCATTTT,CASSLGRSNQPQHF
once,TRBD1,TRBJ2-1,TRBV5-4,TGTGCCAGCAGCTTGAGGGACAGCGAGCAGTTCTTC,CASSLRDSEQFF
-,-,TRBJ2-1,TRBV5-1,TGCGCCAGCAGCTTGGAGCAACAGGGTGGGTACAATGAGCAGTTCTTC,CASSLEQQGGYNEQFF
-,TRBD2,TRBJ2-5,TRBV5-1,TGCGCCAGCAGCCTTGGACTAGCGGGGGCCCTATTCGAGACCCAGTACTTC,CASSLGLAGALFETQYF
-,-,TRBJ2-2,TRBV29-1,TGCAGCGTTGACCTAGCGGGGGAGCTGTTTTTT,CSVDLAGELFF
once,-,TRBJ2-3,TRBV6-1,TGTGCCAGCAGTGGGGGGGAGGCTAGCACAGATACGCAGTATTTT,CASSGGEASTDTQYF
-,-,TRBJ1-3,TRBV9,TGTGCCAGCAGCCAATACCGGGGAGTCGCTGGAAACACCATATATTTT,CASSQYRGVAGNTIYF
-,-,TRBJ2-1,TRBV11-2,TGTGCCAGCAGCTTAGAACGGGTTAGTTGGGAGCAGTTCTTC,CASSLERVSWEQFF
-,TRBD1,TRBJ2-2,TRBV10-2,TGCGCCAGCAGTGGCAGGGGGATCGGCACCGGGGAGCTGTTTTTT,CASSGRGIGTGELFF
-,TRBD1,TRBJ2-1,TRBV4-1,TGCGCCAGCAGCCAGGGGACAGGGGGCAACTACAATGAGCAGTTCTTC,CASSQGTGGNYNEQFF
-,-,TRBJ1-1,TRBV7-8,TGTGCCAGCAGCTTCCTTGTCACTGAAGCTTTCTTT,CASSFLVTEAFF
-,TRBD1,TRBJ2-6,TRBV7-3,TGTGCCAGCAGCCTTCTGGGCAGGGGGACCGGGGCCAACGTCCTGACTTTC,CASSLLGRGTGANVLTF
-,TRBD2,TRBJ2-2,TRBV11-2,TGTGCCAGCAGCTTATCGGGGGGGGGTTTGACCGGGGAGCTGTTTTTT,CASSLSGGGLTGELFF
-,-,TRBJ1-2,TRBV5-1,TGCGCCAGCTTCGGTGGGCGGGATGGCTACACCTTC,CASFGGRDGYTF
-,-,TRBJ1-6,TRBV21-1,TGTGCCAGCAGCTCTAGAAGGAGCTCCTATAATTCACCCCTCCACTTT,CASSSRRSSYNSPLHF
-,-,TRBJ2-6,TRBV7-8,TGTGCCAGCAGCCCAGGCTCTGGGGCCAACGTCCTGACTTTC,CASSPGSGANVLTF
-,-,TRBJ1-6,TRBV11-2,TGTGCCAGCAGCCTGCTAAGCTCCTATAATTCACCCCTCCACTTT,CASSLLSSYNSPLHF
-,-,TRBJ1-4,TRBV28,TGTGCCAGCAGTTTACCCACAGTAGAGGAAAAACTGTTTTTT,CASSLPTVEEKLFF